This T cell receptor beta chain was captured in a study of siplizumab effects on memory and regulatory T cells. In each sample, roughly 100,000 TCR templates were assayed. Sequencing was performed with immunoSEQ multiplex PCR; in TCRdb, only in-frame clones are kept and a portion is missing. The sample holds 110,000 or so clones, 93% seen once. This CDR3 region has 13 residues. The germline gives CDR1 SGHTA, CDR2 FQGTGA. The junction had 13 bases not matched to a gene; V was cut back by 4 bases and J by 14 bases. The clonotype comes from a human donor in good health. The V and J genes are TRBV7-3 and TRBJ1-2; 7 bases line up with TRBD1. Sequenced: CD4+ T cells sorted from blood. The CDR3, as DNA: TGTGCCAGCAGCTCCCCGGGACAGATTATGTATACCTTC. It is translated as CASSSPGQIMYTF.